This TCR beta chain derives from a study of cytomegalovirus exposure and HLA in healthy donors (dated by TCRdb to 2016 to 2017). Regarding the study in general: In an earlier analysis of approximately 640 of the donors, 250 to 300 Gb of sequence data and 100 million or so unique TCR beta sequences from roughly 190 million T cells were reported. Among roughly 400 genotyped donors of the cohort, an average of approximately 230,000 unique TCR beta nucleotide sequences were sequenced per donor, around 20% of them non-productive. To predict cytomegalovirus infection status, the study brought together high-throughput TCR immunosequencing, statistical association of individual TCRs with disease status, and machine learning. An early release covering approximately 600 HLA-typed donors comprised approximately 290 gigabases of sequencing data and approximately 80 million unique TCR sequences. Every repertoire in the discovery cohort had been generated on one and the same sequencing platform. Donor age, sex, ethnicity and CMV serostatus were compiled together with the repertoire data. Both class I and class II loci were covered by HLA typing, at four-digit resolution. Using immunosequencing, the study profiled T cell repertoires from 666 subjects and related those repertoires to cytomegalovirus serostatus. An earlier analysis of some 600 of the donors applied high-throughput TCR beta sequencing to assess whether each TCR beta V gene segment acted as functional or pseudogenic. Rather than drawing on any new phenotypic data, the later analysis identified candidate immune exposures from TCR beta sequences and the way those sequences occurred across donors. Among the roughly 410 genotyped donors, around 79% belonged to the genetic ancestry cluster associated with self-reported Caucasian donors. The aim of the study was to test whether cataloging public T cell receptors could identify signatures of past pathogen exposure. About five DR-DQ haplotypes were treated as single units for association and clustering because of strong linkage in the cohort. The number of donors typed differed by locus, with 629-630 for A, B, C, DRB1 and DQB1, around 560 for DQA1, 600 to 610 for DPA1, and around 460 for DPB1. A separate validation cohort of 100 to 150 different subjects was used in addition to the roughly 700-subject first cohort. A later analysis re-analyzed previously published TCR beta repertoires from 500 to 700 donors and added high-resolution HLA genotyping to study TCR occurrence patterns. A later genetic analysis took genome-wide SNP genotypes for about 55% of the roughly 700 donors and used that subset as a discovery cohort. What the research found in general, with its limitations: In a later analysis, most CMV-associated TCR beta chains were found to appear HLA-restricted, with HLA associations seemingly driven largely by CMV exposure. A further reported finding was that TCR beta sequences accurately predicted the HLA-A and HLA-B alleles for most subjects in the first cohort. A few of the identified cytomegalovirus-associated TCR beta chains were confirmed in vitro to be specific for cytomegalovirus antigens. In a later analysis, the rate of TCR association differed among HLA loci, with DRB1 alleles having the most associated TCRs and HLA-C alleles having the fewest. According to the authors, the approach could potentially be generalized to other disease states and immunological phenotypes. In an earlier analysis of some 640 of the donors, most TCR beta V segments were observed in productive rearrangements about 87% or about 30% of the time, broadly matching IMGT annotations. Because counts were too low, seventeen rarely observed V segments, including chromosome 9 orphons, were excluded from the earlier analysis of around 640 of the donors. Roughly uniform sequencing depth across donors was assumed in presence/absence analyses, although this assumption may not hold. In a later analysis, HLA-associated TCR beta chains were found to be more clonally expanded and to have lower generation probabilities than equally common non-associated chains. Because the 87-base-pair reads could not distinguish some IMGT-functional V segments, including TRBV6-2 and TRBV6-3, those segments were excluded. Specific HLA alleles were associated with 15,000 to 20,000 TCR beta sequences at a false discovery rate of 0.05 in a later analysis. Linkage disequilibrium might explain the correlated functional status among segregating V segments, but an unknown experimental factor could not be excluded. Because HLA typing was unavailable for some donors at each locus, only the typed subset was used in association tests. When HLA alleles, especially DR and DQ, strongly co-occurred, TCR associations were difficult to assign to individual alleles. While some public TCRs were present in many individuals, most TCR sequences turned up only very rarely across donors. In a later genetic analysis, fewer N-insertions in productive TCRs were reported among donors in an Asian-associated ancestry cluster than the roughly 700-donor mean. The cohort was sequenced for TCR beta chains only, and without alpha or paired-chain data the features that could be detected were limited. A total of 164 TCR beta chains were listed by the study as associated with cytomegalovirus. The sequencing pipeline was judged likely to have produced a cluster of highly shared sequence variants as a technical artifact. A later analysis reported that several top co-occurrence clusters appeared linked to parvovirus B19, influenza, CMV and Epstein-Barr virus. The classifier was reported to diagnose cytomegalovirus status with high specificity and sensitivity in both the original cohort and the validation cohort. An association between a missense DCLRE1C variant and V-gene and J-gene trimming of TCR beta chains was found in a later genetic analysis and replicated in an independent cohort. CMV serostatus was the only immune exposure information available for the cohort.

The cohort was made up of 666 healthy bone marrow donors. All cohort members were sampled while nominally healthy, although unrecorded immune exposures were likely present. The donor was CMV seropositive and was included in the group of almost 300 seropositive cohort members. A peripheral blood sample was provided by each donor, and peripheral blood mononuclear cells were used for TCR beta sequencing. The Qiagen DNeasy Blood Extraction Kit was used to extract genomic DNA from the blood cell samples. The library came from the immunoSEQ multiplex PCR assay. For the multiplex PCR, a mixture combining 60 forward primers for TCR Vbeta segments and 13 reverse primers for TCR Jbeta segments was used. The CDR3 region of rearranged TCR beta genes was amplified from genomic DNA with a multiplex PCR assay. The amplified TCR beta libraries were sequenced on the Illumina HiSeq System as 87-base-pair reads. Per the source publication's procedure: Across the 670 or so repertoires, a later analysis counted around 80 million unique TCR beta chains, approximately 10 million of which were shared by at least two donors. Raw reads were error-corrected and collapsed into unique sequences by a nearest-neighbor algorithm in which closely related sequences were merged to remove PCR and sequencing errors. CDR3 sequences were aligned to IMGT reference sequences to assign V, D and J gene segments. For a sequence to be retained, a match of at least six nucleotides to both a V gene segment and a J gene segment was required. Rearrangements were classified as productive when the CDR3 lacked stop codons and remained in frame with V and J, and all other rearrangements were classified as non-productive. CDR3 was defined by IMGT convention, running from the second conserved V-encoded cysteine to the conserved J-encoded phenylalanine. Sequences without an unambiguous match to a single V gene segment were excluded from the earlier analysis of several hundred of the donors. In an earlier analysis of some 590 of the donors, a V segment was called functional when productive rearrangements were above 56.7%, and segregating when the standard deviation between donors exceeded 5%. To diagnose cytomegalovirus status from the catalog of TCR beta chain sequences, a statistical classification framework was built. In a later analysis, V and J genes were assigned by comparing TCR nucleotide sequences against IMGT/GENE-DB human TR gene sequences. In a later analysis, CDR3 sequences and most-parsimonious VDJ recombination scenarios were assigned using the TCRdist pipeline. A later analysis defined each TCR beta chain by its CDR3 amino acid sequence plus V-gene family, and excluded reads lacking a unique V-gene family. A later analysis removed several hundred highly shared, low-generation-probability nucleotide sequences to deal with suspected cross-contamination and a sequencing artifact. In a later analysis, a clonal expansion index for each public chain was calculated from normalized within-repertoire ranks of inferred template counts. Generation probabilities in a later analysis came from a VDJ recombination model fitted to out-of-frame rearrangements, and those results were checked against IGoR. Hypergeometric tests were used in a later analysis to score TCR-TCR, TCR-HLA and TCR-CMV co-occurrence, with a repertoire-size bias correction applied to the TCR pairs. False discovery rates were estimated in a later analysis by permuting HLA or CMV assignments 20 times. In a later analysis, co-occurring TCRs were grouped with DBSCAN, and TCRdist sequence similarity was added when clustering was performed within HLA-allele-positive subsets. Repertoires with fewer than 30,000 or more than 120,000 public chains, plus five repertoires with anomalous nucleotide sharing, were excluded from co-occurrence clustering. Not all clones reach the TCRdb copy of this immuneACCESS table, which keeps in-frame sequences only. Checked studies attribute under half of the gap to unresolved V genes and leave the rest unexplained. That table supplies the V and J calls and clone size; D and trimming were determined from the DNA. This sample's table contains 90,000 to 130,000 clones. Around 6.5% of the sample is in the top ten clones.

The V and J ends are trimmed by 3 bases and 0 bases, leaving 18 bases between them. CDR1 SGHVS and CDR2 FNYEAQ are derived from the germline V gene. The cysteine opens and the phenylalanine closes a CDR3 of 17 amino acids. The read is trimmed to its CDR3 DNA, 51 bases read in frame from base 1. As regards this clone: Its antigen specificity is not known.

The V gene is TRBV7-6 and the J gene is TRBJ2-7; the D gene is perhaps TRBD1, on 6 matching bases. This receptor was taken from a man aged 40-49 years in good health and CMV-seropositive. The sequenced material came from PBMCs. The CDR3 here reads CASSFGTGTLASYEQYF. The DNA is TGTGCCAGCAGCTTTGGTACCGGGACATTAGCCTCCTACGAGCAGTACTTC.